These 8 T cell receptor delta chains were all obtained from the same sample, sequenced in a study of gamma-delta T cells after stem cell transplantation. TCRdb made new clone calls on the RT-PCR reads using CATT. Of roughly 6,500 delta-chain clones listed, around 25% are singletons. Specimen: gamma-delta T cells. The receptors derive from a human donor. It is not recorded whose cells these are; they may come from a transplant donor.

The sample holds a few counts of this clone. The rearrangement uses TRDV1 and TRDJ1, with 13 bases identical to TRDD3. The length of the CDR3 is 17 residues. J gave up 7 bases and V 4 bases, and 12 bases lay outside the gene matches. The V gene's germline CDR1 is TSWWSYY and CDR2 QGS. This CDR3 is CALGATRDWGIRGKLIF. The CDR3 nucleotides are TGTGCTCTTGGGGCCACTAGGGACTGGGGGATACGAGGTAAACTCATCTTT.

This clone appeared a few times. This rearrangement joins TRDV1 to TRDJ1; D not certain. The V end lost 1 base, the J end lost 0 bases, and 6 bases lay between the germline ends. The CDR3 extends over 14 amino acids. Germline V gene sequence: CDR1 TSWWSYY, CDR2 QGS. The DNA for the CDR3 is TGTGCTCTTGGGGAACCCCCTTACACCGATAAACTCATCTTT. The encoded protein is CALGEPPYTDKLIF.

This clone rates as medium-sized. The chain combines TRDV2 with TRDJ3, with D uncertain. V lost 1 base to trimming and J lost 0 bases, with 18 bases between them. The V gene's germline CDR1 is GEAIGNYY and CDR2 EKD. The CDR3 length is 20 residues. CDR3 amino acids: CACDTAVATISSWDTRQMFF. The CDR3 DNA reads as TGTGCCTGTGACACTGCGGTGGCTACAATCAGCTCCTGGGACACCCGACAGATGTTTTTC.

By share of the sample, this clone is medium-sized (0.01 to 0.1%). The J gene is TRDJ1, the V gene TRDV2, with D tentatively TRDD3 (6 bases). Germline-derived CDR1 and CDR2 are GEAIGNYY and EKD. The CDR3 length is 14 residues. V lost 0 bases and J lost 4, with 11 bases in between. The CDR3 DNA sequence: TGTGCCTGTGACACCGTAGGATACCACGATAAACTCATCTTT. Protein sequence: CACDTVGYHDKLIF.

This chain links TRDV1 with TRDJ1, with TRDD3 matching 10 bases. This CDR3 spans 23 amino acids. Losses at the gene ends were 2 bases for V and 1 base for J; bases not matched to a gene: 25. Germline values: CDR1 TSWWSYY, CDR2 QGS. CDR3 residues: CALGEFVPITVLGDQVSTDKLIF. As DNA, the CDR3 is TGTGCTCTTGGGGAATTCGTTCCTATCACTGTACTGGGGGATCAGGTTTCCACCGATAAACTCATCTTT.

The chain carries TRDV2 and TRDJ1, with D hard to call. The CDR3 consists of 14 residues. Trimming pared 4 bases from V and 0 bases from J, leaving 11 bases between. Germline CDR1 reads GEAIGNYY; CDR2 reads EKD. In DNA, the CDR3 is TGTGCCTGTGAACATTTACCGTACACCGATAAACTCATCTTT. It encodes CACEHLPYTDKLIF.

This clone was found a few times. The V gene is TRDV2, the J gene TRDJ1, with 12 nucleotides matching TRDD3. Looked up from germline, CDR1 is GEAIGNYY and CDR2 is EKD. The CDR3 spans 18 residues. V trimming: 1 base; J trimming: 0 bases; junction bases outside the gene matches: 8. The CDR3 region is CACDTPAWGIRDTDKLIF. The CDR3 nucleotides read TGTGCCTGTGACACTCCGGCCTGGGGGATACGGGACACCGATAAACTCATCTTT.

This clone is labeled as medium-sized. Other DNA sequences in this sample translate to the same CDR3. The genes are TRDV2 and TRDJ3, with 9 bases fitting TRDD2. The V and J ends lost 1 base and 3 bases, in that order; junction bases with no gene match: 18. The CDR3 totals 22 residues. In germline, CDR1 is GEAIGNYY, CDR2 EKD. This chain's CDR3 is CACDTGPSYARTRDWDTRQMFF. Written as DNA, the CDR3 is TGTGCCTGTGACACGGGGCCTTCCTACGCTCGCACCAGAGACTGGGACACCCGACAGATGTTTTTC.